This is a list of T cell receptor beta chains from one sample in a study of blood T cell repertoires in COVID-19. Measured with immunoSEQ multiplex PCR; TCRdb has only the in-frame clones, and not every one. Among about 240,000 clones, 65% to 90% were seen once, and the ten largest hold about 4.8%. Sequenced material: peripheral blood. The receptors were gathered from a woman aged 70-85 years with acute or convalescent COVID-19. Each CDR3 is given with its conserved first and last residue. Fields, in order: D gene, V gene, clone size, CDR3 length, J gene, CDR3 protein, CDR3 DNA. A D gene is named only where the DNA matches it firmly. Clone size is shown for a subset of rows, as once, few, many or a class of expanded clone.

>NA|TRBV7-2|NA|15|TRBJ1-4
CASSPNRPPNEKLFF
TGTGCCAGCAGCCCCAACAGGCCCCCTAATGAAAAACTGTTTTTT
>TRBD1|TRBV15|NA|14|TRBJ2-7
CATSGGQSGSEQYF
TGTGCCACCAGCGGGGGACAGTCAGGCTCCGAGCAGTACTTC
>NA|TRBV12-5|NA|14|TRBJ1-6
CASAAGRVNSPLHF
TGTGCTAGTGCCGCCGGGAGAGTTAATTCACCCCTCCACTTT
>TRBD2|TRBV28|NA|14|TRBJ2-1
CASSLPSGGSEQFF
TGTGCCAGCAGTTTACCTAGCGGGGGATCTGAGCAGTTCTTC
>TRBD2|TRBV4-3|NA|16|TRBJ2-7
CASSQGLAGVFYEQYF
TGCGCCAGCAGCCAAGGACTAGCGGGCGTCTTCTACGAGCAGTACTTC
>NA|TRBV19|once|13|TRBJ1-3
CASREEAGNTIYF
TGTGCCAGTAGAGAGGAGGCGGGAAACACCATATATTTT
>NA|TRBV2|NA|14|TRBJ1-2
CASSATRTDYGYTF
TGTGCCAGCAGTGCAACACGGACAGACTATGGCTACACCTTC
>NA|TRBV3-1/TRBV3-2|NA|16|TRBJ1-5
CASSQAFGGGNQPQHF
TGTGCCAGCAGCCAAGCCTTCGGAGGGGGCAATCAGCCCCAGCATTTT
>TRBD2|TRBV6-6|NA|16|TRBJ2-7
CASSTSGGAGTYEQYF
TGTGCCAGCAGTACGAGCGGGGGGGCCGGAACCTACGAGCAGTACTTC
>TRBD2|TRBV28|NA|14|TRBJ2-7
CATLAGGISYEQYF
TGTGCCACCCTAGCGGGGGGAATCTCCTACGAGCAGTACTTC
>TRBD2|TRBV5-1|few|17|TRBJ2-5
CASSLAQLAGGQETQYF
TGCGCCAGCAGCTTGGCCCAGCTAGCGGGGGGCCAAGAGACCCAGTACTTC
>NA|TRBV6-2/TRBV6-3|NA|16|TRBJ1-2
CASSYPIPGYSEGYTF
TGTGCCAGCAGTTACCCTATTCCGGGGTACTCGGAGGGCTACACCTTC
>NA|TRBV7-8|NA|13|TRBJ1-5
CASSLSSNQPQHF
TGTGCCAGCAGCTTATCGAGCAATCAGCCCCAGCATTTT
>NA|TRBV19|NA|15|TRBJ1-5
CASSSQGNGNQPQHF
TGTGCCAGTAGCTCTCAGGGAAACGGCAATCAGCCCCAGCATTTT
>TRBD2|TRBV7-2|NA|15|TRBJ2-5
CASSLFGGRQETQYF
TGTGCCAGCAGCTTGTTTGGCGGGAGGCAAGAGACCCAGTACTTC
>NA|TRBV6-5|NA|14|TRBJ1-6
CASSYTRDWAFLHF
TGTGCCAGCAGTTACACCCGGGACTGGGCCTTTCTCCACTTT
>NA|TRBV15|NA|19|TRBJ2-1
CATSRVKGMSRGDHNEQFF
TGTGCCACCAGCAGAGTTAAAGGAATGAGCAGGGGGGACCACAATGAGCAGTTCTTC
>TRBD2|TRBV5-1|NA|16|TRBJ2-3
CASSPTTSGGSDTQYF
TGCGCCAGCAGCCCCACTACTAGCGGGGGTTCAGATACGCAGTATTTT
>TRBD1|TRBV2|many|15|TRBJ1-5
CASRVDRTLNQPQHF
TGTGCCAGCAGGGTGGACAGGACTCTGAATCAGCCCCAGCATTTT
>NA|TRBV11-2|NA|14|TRBJ1-6
CASSLAPYNSPLHF
TGTGCCAGCAGCTTGGCCCCCTATAATTCACCCCTCCACTTT
>NA|TRBV4-2|NA|16|TRBJ1-1
CASSQKGRGGLHEAFF
TGTGCCAGCAGCCAAAAGGGTAGGGGGGGCCTCCATGAAGCTTTCTTT
>NA|TRBV12-3/TRBV12-4|NA|12|TRBJ1-1
CASSLRGREAFF
TGTGCCAGCAGTTTACGCGGTAGAGAAGCTTTCTTT
>NA|TRBV27|NA|16|TRBJ1-2
CASRPSGQSGSGGYTF
TGTGCCAGCAGACCTTCGGGACAATCAGGCTCGGGTGGCTACACCTTC
>TRBD2|TRBV19|NA|15|TRBJ2-1
CASSKAGNSYNEQFF
TGTGCCAGTAGTAAAGCGGGAAACTCCTACAATGAGCAGTTCTTC
>TRBD1|TRBV5-1|NA|13|TRBJ1-2
CASSLGGTVGYTF
TGCGCCAGCAGCTTGGGGGGGACAGTCGGCTACACCTTC
>NA|TRBV10-3|NA|13|TRBJ1-1
CAISSQESTEAFF
TGTGCCATCAGTTCACAGGAATCTACTGAAGCTTTCTTT
>NA|TRBV19|NA|15|TRBJ1-4
CASTTHIGAREKLFF
TGTGCCAGTACCACCCACATAGGGGCGAGGGAAAAACTGTTTTTT